This record covers a single T cell receptor beta chain. Its specificity is not known. The CDR3 runs 15 residues. Trimming at V came to 1 base and at J to 7 bases, leaving 5 bases not matched to a gene. Germline CDR1 is SGHTA and CDR2 is FQGTGA. This sample is part of a study of T cell responses to AZD1222 COVID-19 vaccine. General study points: Clonal diversity may have been underestimated, and the donors were mostly white British, with more females than males. Along spike, vaccine-associated CD4 TCRs were found throughout, with dominance at 160-218 and 743-854. Baseline serology detected seropositivity in only 6 or 7 AZD1222 recipients.

Here immunoSEQ multiplex PCR was the method, and the copy in TCRdb shows in-frame clones only, minus some. The sample includes about 120,000 clones, approximately 91% of them seen just once. The source of this sequence is an adult in good health. Here the sequenced sample was peripheral blood, taken on day 0 of AZD1222 vaccination. The chain uses TRBV7-3 and TRBJ2-7; 12 bases fit TRBD2. CDR3 sequence: CASSLIPSGRDEQYF. The CDR3 DNA reads as TGTGCCAGCAGCTTAATTCCTAGCGGGAGGGATGAGCAGTACTTC.